The rows below give T cell receptor beta chains drawn from one sample of a study of blood T cell repertoires in COVID-19. Libraries were prepared by immunoSEQ multiplex PCR; TCRdb keeps only in-frame clonotypes and omits some of them. The sample includes roughly 86,000 clones, over 75% of them seen just once. The sample was peripheral blood. The receptor source for this set is a woman aged 70 to 79 with acute or convalescent COVID-19. Each CDR3 is given with its conserved first and last residue. Fields, in order: V gene, CDR3 length, CDR3 protein.

v_gene: TRBV29-1; len: 14; CDR3aa: CSVGEGAADYGYTF
v_gene: TRBV11-2; len: 14; CDR3aa: CASSLDRANYGYTF
v_gene: TRBV19; len: 13; CDR3aa: CASTLQLGYGYTF
v_gene: TRBV18; len: 14; CDR3aa: CASSSSGQNYGYTF
v_gene: TRBV2; len: 15; CDR3aa: CASIRGQRPDQPQHF
v_gene: TRBV20-1; len: 14; CDR3aa: CSASKLAGGYEQFF
v_gene: TRBV30; len: 18; CDR3aa: CAWSTEDATSLAKNIQYF
v_gene: TRBV7-9; len: 16; CDR3aa: CASSRYLLAGQETQYF
v_gene: TRBV5-1; len: 14; CDR3aa: CASSSNPPDYGYTF
v_gene: TRBV7-9; len: 16; CDR3aa: CASSSTSGGNTGELFF
v_gene: TRBV7-9; len: 12; CDR3aa: CASSLTDTEAFF
v_gene: TRBV10-1; len: 18; CDR3aa: CASSELVGRAGGSDTQYF
v_gene: TRBV11-2; len: 15; CDR3aa: CASSRLLAGGYEQYF
v_gene: TRBV29-1; len: 12; CDR3aa: CSGNRMLNEQFF
v_gene: TRBV11-3; len: 15; CDR3aa: CASSSRGSSGNTIYF
v_gene: TRBV19; len: 16; CDR3aa: CASSSPGLMDNQPQHF
v_gene: TRBV7-9; len: 14; CDR3aa: CASSWTGLHEKLFF
v_gene: TRBV27; len: 12; CDR3aa: CASSLRGQPQHF
v_gene: TRBV29-1; len: 15; CDR3aa: CSVEELGTGDQPQHF
v_gene: TRBV5-1; len: 16; CDR3aa: CASSSQTGALNYGYTF
v_gene: TRBV27; len: 14; CDR3aa: CASSRPGGSYEQYF
v_gene: TRBV6-5; len: 14; CDR3aa: CASSLEAKGYGYTF
v_gene: TRBV2; len: 13; CDR3aa: CASARGGINEQFF
v_gene: TRBV5-6; len: 18; CDR3aa: CASSTIQDHNAINQPQHF
v_gene: TRBV7-9; len: 16; CDR3aa: CASSPVSDRGYEKLFF
v_gene: TRBV2; len: 14; CDR3aa: CASSPLGANYGYTF
v_gene: TRBV19; len: 14; CDR3aa: CASSIHRVDQPQHF
v_gene: TRBV9; len: 14; CDR3aa: CASSVRHTDYEQYF
v_gene: TRBV3-1/TRBV3-2; len: 15; CDR3aa: CASSRSRRQGHTIYF
v_gene: TRBV6-5; len: 15; CDR3aa: CASRPRQGADNEQFF
v_gene: TRBV6-1; len: 16; CDR3aa: CASSVPMQGARTEAFF
v_gene: TRBV2; len: 14; CDR3aa: CASSVWRGGQTQYF
v_gene: TRBV4-2; len: 14; CDR3aa: CASSQTGGTNEAFF
v_gene: TRBV19; len: 15; CDR3aa: CASSSISGGYNEQFF
v_gene: TRBV3-1/TRBV3-2; len: 15; CDR3aa: CASSQATGPQETQYF
v_gene: TRBV3-1/TRBV3-2; len: 14; CDR3aa: CASSQVAGEETQYF
v_gene: TRBV7-9; len: 14; CDR3aa: CASSLTAPQNEQYF
v_gene: TRBV3-1/TRBV3-2; len: 13; CDR3aa: CASSPDRDRGYTF
v_gene: TRBV28; len: 14; CDR3aa: CASSPDRENQPQHF
v_gene: TRBV6-7; len: 19; CDR3aa: CASSYSSWDLTGGKDTQYF
v_gene: TRBV28; len: 13; CDR3aa: CASRGPSGNTIYF
v_gene: TRBV6-5; len: 14; CDR3aa: CASSYRGSNSPLHF
v_gene: TRBV5-1; len: 16; CDR3aa: CASSPGLGSANQPQHF
v_gene: TRBV5-1; len: 14; CDR3aa: CASSTGQGAEKLFF
v_gene: TRBV5-1; len: 13; CDR3aa: CASKWGPNEKLFF
v_gene: TRBV29-1; len: 14; CDR3aa: CSVDYGQGGTEAFF
v_gene: TRBV5-1; len: 13; CDR3aa: CASSLRDADTQYF
v_gene: TRBV18; len: 11; CDR3aa: CASSPNREQFF
v_gene: TRBV5-4; len: 15; CDR3aa: CASSSRQDEDYEQYF
v_gene: TRBV6-1; len: 15; CDR3aa: CASSEIEAVKNIQYF
v_gene: TRBV27; len: 14; CDR3aa: CASSSGQLYTEAFF
v_gene: TRBV6-5; len: 12; CDR3aa: CASKRPEQPQHF
v_gene: TRBV7-2; len: 15; CDR3aa: CASSLLRGGNQPQHF
v_gene: TRBV5-6; len: 13; CDR3aa: CASSFDRDYGYTF